The 14 T cell receptor beta chains below all came from one sample that was sequenced in a study of T cells after yellow fever vaccination. TCRdb re-called the 5' RACE reads with MiXCR, one entry per CDR3 protein. The top ten hold approximately 60% of the sample, which has about 4,300 distinct CDR3 sequences, 3% to 4.5% seen once. The sequencing here drew on PBMCs, either bulk or a sorted T-cell subset (CD4+, CD8+, memory, or dextramer-sorted; not recorded which), taken 15 days after the yellow fever booster vaccination. These receptors came from a man aged 30-40 years who received the YFV17D yellow fever vaccine.

This clonotype was found many times. The genes are TRBV20-1 and TRBJ2-1; 10 bases map to TRBD2. This CDR3 is built from 15 residues. Unmatched junction bases numbered 7, after V lost 4 bases and J lost 4 bases. From germline, CDR1 is DFQATT and CDR2 SNEGSKA (reference sequence). CDR3 amino acids: CSATTRLAGYNEQFF. The CDR3 bases are TGCAGTGCTACTACTAGACTAGCGGGTTACAATGAGCAGTTCTTC.

This clonotype was picked up many times. The J gene is TRBJ2-7, the V gene TRBV4-1; possible D gene TRBD1, 6 bases. The CDR3 is 15 residues long. Germline V CDR1 and CDR2: MGHRA, YSYEKL. The V and J ends lost 4 bases and 3 bases respectively, with 16 bases between them. The chain's CDR3 is CASSLLRMDSYEQYF. CDR3 nucleotide sequence: TGCGCCAGCAGCCTCCTAAGGATGGACAGCTACGAGCAGTACTTC.

This clonotype appeared many times. The chain joins TRBV12-3 or TRBV12-4 to TRBJ2-3; either TRBD1 or TRBD2 may supply D (5 bases each). The CDR3 is 11 residues long. V lost 8 bases and J lost 10, with 13 bases in between. In DNA form, the CDR3 reads TGTGCCAGCGGTAACGGGGCTTCGCAGTATTTT. Translating gives CASGNGASQYF.

Ten or more counts support this clonotype. V usage is TRBV20-1 and J usage is TRBJ2-7, with D maybe TRBD2 (7 bases). The length of the CDR3 is 12 residues. CDR1 and CDR2 (germline): DFQATT, SNEGSKA (reference sequence). The CDR3 DNA sequence: TGCAGCGGACTGGGGGGGCTGGGGGAGCAGTACTTC. It specifies CSGLGGLGEQYF.

This clonotype has ten or more counts. The chain couples TRBV28 to TRBJ1-6; D remains unclear. Germline values: CDR1 MDHEN, CDR2 SYDVKM. This CDR3 region has 11 residues. Trimming removed 7 bases from V and 10 bases from J, with 8 bases in between. The DNA of the CDR3 is TGTGCCAGCACCAGGTTCTCACCCCTCCACTTT. Protein sequence: CASTRFSPLHF.

Ten or more counts support this clonotype. V usage is TRBV9 and J usage is TRBJ2-3; perhaps TRBD2 as D (6 bases). Trimming stripped 2 bases from V and 3 bases from J, with 13 bases between. This CDR3 region has 15 residues. CDR1 is SGDLS and CDR2 is YYNGEE in the germline V gene. The CDR3 DNA sequence: TGTGCCAGCAGCGTTTCCGGGGGAGGAACAGATACGCAGTATTTT. It encodes CASSVSGGGTDTQYF.

This clonotype was seen many times. The V and J genes are TRBV20-1 and TRBJ2-5; the D is unclear. The V end lost 3 bases, the J end lost 2 bases, and 10 bases lay between the germline ends. The CDR3 extends over 13 amino acids. Germline CDR1 DFQATT, CDR2 SNEGSKA (reference sequence). CDR3 sequence (DNA): TGCAGTGCTAGGCCGTTGGGTCAAGAGACCCAGTACTTC. This translates into CSARPLGQETQYF.

This clonotype has a count of ten or more. The chain links TRBV11-1 to TRBJ2-7, with D perhaps matching TRBD2 (6 bases). CDR3 length equals 13 residues. The germline V and J ends were trimmed by 7 bases and 2 bases, with 12 bases remaining between them. Germline assignment: CDR1 SGHAT and CDR2 FQDESV (reference sequence). DNA for the CDR3: TGTGCCAGCAACCGGGACTCTACCTACGAGCAGTACTTC. Its translation: CASNRDSTYEQYF. Using reference TRBV11-1 and TRBJ2-7 for the parts outside the CDR3, the full variable domain is EAEVAQSPRYKITEKSQAVAFWCDPISGHATLYWYRQILGQGPELLVQFQDESVVDDSQLPKDRFSAERLKGVDSTLKIQPAELGDSAMYLCASNRDSTYEQYFGPGTRLTVT.

This clonotype was seen ten or more times. The chain has TRBV14 and TRBJ2-5; D perhaps matches TRBD1 (6 bases). CDR1 and CDR2 from the germline V gene are SGHDN and FVKESK. CDR3 size: 15 residues. V was cut by 5 bases and J by 1 base, with 14 bases left in between. The CDR3 DNA follows: TGTGCCAGCAGCACTATCAGGGGTGCCCAAGAGACCCAGTACTTC. It codes for CASSTIRGAQETQYF.

At least ten counts were recorded for this clonotype. J is TRBJ1-4 and V is TRBV29-1, with unresolved D. Trimming left V 6 bases short and J 7 bases short, with 18 bases between. There are 14 residues in the CDR3. Looked up from germline, CDR1 is SQVTM and CDR2 is ANQGSEA. The CDR3 spells CSVETGIEAEKLFF. The CDR3 nucleotides read TGCAGCGTAGAGACCGGGATTGAAGCTGAAAAACTGTTTTTT.

Ten or more counts support this clonotype. The chain is built from TRBV6-2 or TRBV6-3 and TRBJ2-7; D assignment may be TRBD1 or TRBD2 (6 bases each). Germline V gene sequence: CDR1 MNHEY, CDR2 SVGEGT. V shed 0 bases and J shed 4 bases, with 16 bases lying between them. This CDR3 comprises 16 residues. CDR3 in amino acids: CASSYSPGAGNYEQYF. The CDR3 nucleotides read TGTGCCAGCAGTTACTCTCCGGGGGCTGGGAATTACGAGCAGTACTTC.

Sample share makes this clonotype medium-sized. V is TRBV29-1 and J is TRBJ2-7, with D possibly matching TRBD2 (6 bases). V dropped 0 bases and J dropped 1 base, with 10 bases sitting between them. This CDR3 has 14 amino acids. Germline assignment: CDR1 SQVTM and CDR2 ANQGSEA. As DNA, the CDR3 is TGCAGCGTTGAAGACGGGGGTCAGTCCTACGAGCAGTACTTC. Its protein is CSVEDGGQSYEQYF.

This clonotype was seen ten or more times. J is TRBJ1-6 and V is TRBV7-9, with TRBD1 identical over 11 bases. V dropped 1 base and J dropped 9; count of bases not matched to a gene: 2. The length of the CDR3 is 15 residues. Germline CDR1 reads SEHNR; CDR2 reads FQNEAQ (reference sequence). In DNA, the CDR3 is TGTGCCAGCAGCTTAGGGGACAGGGGGACTTCACCCCTCCACTTT. Translating gives CASSLGDRGTSPLHF. Based on the CDR3 plus reference TRBV7-9 and TRBJ1-6, the full variable domain is DTGVSQNPRHKITKRGQNVTFRCDPISEHNRLYWYRQTLGQGPEFLTYFQNEAQLEKSRLLSDRFSAERPKGSFSTLEIQRTEQGDSAMYLCASSLGDRGTSPLHFGNGTRLTVT.

This clonotype was detected many times. This chain links TRBV20-1 with TRBJ2-7; D is undetermined. V was pared by 2 bases and J by 4 bases, with 15 bases between. The CDR3 sequence is 14 residues long. CDR1 DFQATT and CDR2 SNEGSKA come from the germline V gene (reference sequence). In nucleotides, the CDR3 is TGCAGTGCTAGAACTGGGGTCTCCGGGTACGAGCAGTACTTC. Protein product: CSARTGVSGYEQYF.